These 12 T cell receptor beta chains were all obtained from the same sample, sequenced in a study of T cell responses to AZD1222 COVID-19 vaccine. The protocol was immunoSEQ multiplex PCR, while the TCRdb copy is restricted to in-frame clones and leaves out a portion. This table has more than 140,000 clones, about 93% appearing once. The sequencing here drew on peripheral blood, taken on day 0 of AZD1222 vaccination. The origin of the receptors is an adult in good health.

The chain uses TRBV5-4 and TRBJ1-3, with D possibly matching TRBD1 (5 bases). This CDR3 is built from 14 residues. Trimming took 4 bases from V and 2 from J, leaving 10 bases between them. The germline gives CDR1 SGHNT, CDR2 YYREEE (reference sequence). The CDR3 DNA reads as TGTGCCAGCAGCCTGGGGCACACTGGAAACACCATATATTTT. This gives the protein CASSLGHTGNTIYF.

The CDR3 spells CASSLARGQGTQYF. CDR3 nucleotides: TGTGCCAGCAGCTTGGCCAGGGGGCAGGGGACCCAGTACTTC. V and J are TRBV5-6 and TRBJ2-5; TRBD1 matches at 8 bases. Germline assignment: CDR1 SGHDT and CDR2 YYEEEE. This CDR3 spans 14 amino acids. The junction had 5 bases not matched to a gene; V was cut back by 0 bases and J by 7 bases.

This clone was detected only once. This chain connects TRBV10-3 to TRBJ2-4; TRBD1 matches 8 bases. There are 12 residues in the CDR3. The germline gives CDR1 ENHRY, CDR2 SYGVKD. The J segment lost 6 bases and the V segment lost 11 bases, leaving 6 bases of the junction unmatched. CDR3 protein: CASSQGANIQYF. The CDR3 coding sequence is TGTGCCTCCAGCCAGGGGGCAAACATTCAGTACTTC.

The J gene is TRBJ2-7, the V gene TRBV28; D is possibly TRBD2 (6 bases). V lost 7 bases and J lost 1, with 17 bases in between. Germline CDR1 reads MDHEN; CDR2 reads SYDVKM. The CDR3 length is 15 residues. CDR3 loop: CASNPAGPTSYEQYF. The CDR3 DNA sequence: TGTGCCAGCAATCCTGCGGGACCTACATCCTACGAGCAGTACTTC.

V and J are TRBV9 and TRBJ2-2; unclear D gene. There are 12 residues in the CDR3. Trimming shortened V by 4 bases and J by 4 bases, and 5 bases separated the two germline ends. Germline CDR1 SGDLS, CDR2 YYNGEE. CDR3 DNA sequence: TGTGCCAGCAGCCCTACCACCGGGGAGCTGTTTTTT. As protein: CASSPTTGELFF.

With respect to this clone: Other DNA sequences of this sample code for an identical CDR3. The V and J genes are TRBV28 and TRBJ2-7; D is ambiguous. Trimming removed 5 bases at V and 2 bases at J, with 4 bases between. The CDR3 length is 11 residues. The germline CDR1 and CDR2 sequences are MDHEN and SYDVKM. The CDR3 nucleotides read TGTGCCAGCAGTCCCGCCTACGAGCAGTACTTC. This gives the protein CASSPAYEQYF. The variable domain in full, with the rest retrieved from reference TRBV28 and TRBJ2-7, is DVKVTQSSRYLVKRTGEKVFLECVQDMDHENMFWYRQDPGLGLRLIYFSYDVKMKEKGDIPEGYSVSREKKERFSLILESASTNQTSMYLCASSPAYEQYFGPGTRLTVT.

The chain is built from TRBV28 and TRBJ1-5; no clear D. Germline V gives CDR1 MDHEN, CDR2 SYDVKM. The V gene lost 5 bases and the J gene lost 4 bases, with 9 bases spanning the gap. The CDR3 extends over 13 amino acids. The CDR3 DNA reads as TGTGCCAGCAGTAATAGAGGAAATCAGCCCCAGCATTTT. Translation: CASSNRGNQPQHF.

The rearrangement uses TRBV7-9 and TRBJ1-6; TRBD1 matches 7 bases. Germline lookup yields CDR1 SEHNR and CDR2 FQNEAQ (reference sequence). The junction had 3 bases not matched to a gene; V was cut back by 4 bases and J by 6 bases. The CDR3 covers 14 residues. This CDR3 reads CASSSGTANSPLHF. The CDR3 DNA reads as TGTGCCAGCAGCTCCGGGACAGCTAATTCACCCCTCCACTTT.

The V and J genes are TRBV20-1 and TRBJ2-7; D uncertain. V lost 7 bases and J 3 bases, leaving 7 bases between the germline ends. Germline CDR1 reads DFQATT; CDR2 reads SNEGSKA (reference sequence). The length of the CDR3 is 10 residues. The CDR3 sequence: CSVRDYEQYF. CDR3 DNA: TGCAGTGTCCGAGACTACGAGCAGTACTTC.

This chain joins TRBV6-5 and TRBJ2-4; D remains ambiguous. The CDR3 extends over 14 amino acids. Between the trimmed V and J ends, which lost 5 bases and 1 base, there was a span of 9 bases. The V gene's germline CDR1 is MNHEY and CDR2 SVGAGI. This CDR3 reads CASSQAKAKNIQYF. In DNA, the CDR3 is TGTGCCAGCAGTCAGGCGAAGGCCAAAAACATTCAGTACTTC.

This chain uses TRBV5-1 with TRBJ2-5; 10 positions agree with TRBD2. V gave up 0 bases and J gave up 5 bases; unmatched junction bases: 10. Germline V gene lookup returns CDR1 SGHRS and CDR2 YFSETQ. The CDR3 length is 17 residues. The CDR3 sequence is CASSLVLAGVYPETQYF. The CDR3 bases are TGCGCCAGCAGCTTGGTTCTAGCGGGAGTTTATCCGGAGACCCAGTACTTC.

The rearrangement links TRBV7-2 to TRBJ1-4; the D gene is possibly TRBD1 (5 bases). V dropped 1 base and J dropped 8 bases, with 14 bases sitting between them. The germline V gene has CDR1 SGHTA and CDR2 FQGNSA. The CDR3 contains 15 residues. The CDR3 nucleotides are TGTGCCAGCAGCTTAGAAATGGGCAGGGAAGAAAAACTGTTTTTT. This translates into CASSLEMGREEKLFF. Supplemented by reference TRBV7-2 and TRBJ1-4, the full variable domain reads GAGVSQSPSNKVTEKGKDVELRCDPISGHTALYWYRQSLGQGLEFLIYFQGNSAPDKSGLPSDRFSAERTGGSVSTLTIQRTQQEDSAVYLCASSLEMGREEKLFFGSGTQLSVL.